The 25 T cell receptor beta chains reported below all come from one sample, sequenced in a study of PD-L1 blockade in urothelial cancer. Time point meaning: pretreatment peripheral blood. TCRdb's table, derived via immunoSEQ multiplex PCR, lists solely in-frame clones and lacks some. Here the sample spans fewer than 75,000 clones, roughly 90% being singletons. The starting material was PBMCs, obtained around atezolizumab (anti-PD-L1) treatment. Receptor source: a man between 65 and 79 years old with urothelial cancer.

The rearrangement uses TRBV4-1 and TRBJ2-2, with D perhaps matching TRBD2 (5 bases). Per the germline V gene, CDR1 is MGHRA and CDR2 is YSYEKL. Trimming shortened V by 1 base and J by 7 bases, and 7 bases separated the two germline ends. The CDR3 has 13 amino acids. The CDR3 nucleotides read TGCGCCAGCAGCCAAGGGGAGTTCGGGGAGCTGTTTTTT. Amino acids: CASSQGEFGELFF.

The V gene is TRBV7-3, the J gene TRBJ2-7, with TRBD2 matching over 7 bases. The CDR3 has 15 residues. Trimming cost V 8 bases and J 0 bases; bases outside gene matches: 10. Germline loops: CDR1 SGHTA, CDR2 FQGTGA. CDR3 residues: CASSASGGTSYEQYF. The CDR3 nucleotides are TGTGCCAGCTCAGCTTCCGGGGGGACCTCCTACGAGCAGTACTTC. The full variable domain, in which reference TRBV7-3 and TRBJ2-7 provide the parts outside the CDR3, is GAGVSQTPSNKVTEKGKYVELRCDPISGHTALYWYRQSLGQGPEFLIYFQGTGAADDSGLPNDRFFAVRPEGSVSTLKIQRTERGDSAVYLCASSASGGTSYEQYFGPGTRLTVT.

This sequence joins TRBV9 and TRBJ1-1, with TRBD1 matching over 9 bases. V gave up 3 bases and J gave up 5 bases; unmatched junction bases: 11. CDR1 and CDR2 from the germline V gene are SGDLS and YYNGEE. The CDR3 is 16 amino acids. DNA of the CDR3: TGTGCCAGCAGCGGAGCCAGGGACAGGGCGGTAACTGAAGCTTTCTTT. Amino acids: CASSGARDRAVTEAFF. The variable domain in full, with the rest retrieved from reference TRBV9 and TRBJ1-1, is DSGVTQTPKHLITATGQRVTLRCSPRSGDLSVYWYQQSLDQGLQFLIQYYNGEERAKGNILERFSAQQFPDLHSELNLSSLELGDSALYFCASSGARDRAVTEAFFGQGTRLTVV.

This clone was seen only a few times. This chain connects TRBV5-6 to TRBJ2-2; 10 bases match TRBD2. V lost 2 bases and J lost 1; bases outside the gene matches: 2. The CDR3 sequence is 16 residues long. Germline-derived CDR1 and CDR2 are SGHDT and YYEEEE. The CDR3 protein is CASSFRTSGNTGELFF. CDR3 nucleotide sequence: TGTGCCAGCAGCTTTCGGACTAGCGGGAACACCGGGGAGCTGTTTTTT.

The chain carries TRBV21-1 and TRBJ2-7; no DNA check was done on the table's D call, TRBD2. TRBV21-1 is termed a pseudogene. The CDR3 spans 14 residues. CDR3 DNA sequence: TGTGCCAGCAGCGCCAGGACTAGCGGCTACGAGCAGTACTTC. As protein: CASSARTSGYEQYF.

V gene TRBV7-9 combines with J gene TRBJ2-5; 10 nucleotides line up with TRBD1. The CDR3 contains 15 residues. Germline CDR1 reads SEHNR; CDR2 reads FQNEAQ (reference sequence). With V trimmed by 4 bases and J by 5 bases, 7 bases remained unmatched. CDR3 nucleotides: TGTGCCAGCAGCTGGCCGGGACAGGGGAGGGAGACCCAGTACTTC. It encodes CASSWPGQGRETQYF.

The V gene is TRBV25-1, the J gene TRBJ1-3; 9 nucleotides agree with TRBD1. Germline V gene lookup returns CDR1 MGHDK and CDR2 SYGVNS. The CDR3 sequence is 14 residues long. V gave up 10 bases and J gave up 7 bases; unmatched junction bases: 11. CDR3 amino acids: CATTSGTGSNTIYF. The CDR3 coding sequence is TGTGCCACTACGTCAGGGACAGGGAGCAACACCATATATTTT.

The chain recombines TRBV11-2 with TRBJ2-1; D remains ambiguous. This CDR3 has 12 residues. V was shortened by 5 bases and J by 1 base, with 3 bases between the two germline ends. CDR1 SGHAT and CDR2 FQNNGV come from the germline V gene. For the CDR3, the DNA is TGTGCCAGCAGCACTTCCTACAATGAGCAGTTCTTC. It codes for CASSTSYNEQFF. Full variable domain (outside the CDR3, taken from reference TRBV11-2 and TRBJ2-1): EAGVAQSPRYKIIEKRQSVAFWCNPISGHATLYWYQQILGQGPKLLIQFQNNGVVDDSQLPKDRFSAERLKGVDSTLKIQPAKLEDSAVYLCASSTSYNEQFFGPGTRLTVL.

The V and J genes are TRBV2 and TRBJ2-5; TRBD2 matches at 7 bases. Unmatched junction bases numbered 12, after V lost 5 bases and J lost 3 bases. In germline, CDR1 is SNHLY, CDR2 FYNNEI. The CDR3 extends over 16 amino acids. The CDR3 loop is CASSRGEGLGEETQYF. CDR3 bases: TGTGCCAGCAGTCGGGGGGAGGGGCTCGGGGAAGAGACCCAGTACTTC. Looking up the rest from reference TRBV2 and TRBJ2-5 gives the full variable domain: EPEVTQTPSHQVTQMGQEVILRCVPISNHLYFYWYRQILGQKVEFLVSFYNNEISEKSEIFDDQFSVERPDGSNFTLKIRSTKLEDSAMYFCASSRGEGLGEETQYFGPGTRLLVL.

The chain links TRBV9 to TRBJ2-7, with TRBD2 identical over 8 bases. This CDR3 has 15 amino acids. Germline loops: CDR1 SGDLS, CDR2 YYNGEE. Trimming took 0 bases from V and 3 from J; bases not matched to a gene: 5. The CDR3 region is CASSVGTSGNYEQYF. The CDR3 bases are TGTGCCAGCAGCGTAGGAACTAGCGGAAACTACGAGCAGTACTTC.

The rearrangement links TRBV10-1 to TRBJ2-1, with 10 bases that match TRBD2. The CDR3 is made up of 15 amino acids. With 5 bases clipped from V and 7 bases from J, the junction kept 8 bases outside the gene matches. Germline V gives CDR1 WNHNN, CDR2 SYGVQD (reference sequence). The CDR3 here is CASSRSSGSGNEQFF. The CDR3 nucleotides are TGCGCCAGCAGTAGGTCTAGCGGGAGCGGGAATGAGCAGTTCTTC.

The rearrangement uses TRBV19 and TRBJ1-5; 9 positions agree with TRBD1. CDR1 and CDR2 (germline): LNHDA, SQIVND (reference sequence). V lost 4 bases to trimming and J lost 5 bases; unmatched junction nucleotides: 3. The CDR3 extends over 14 amino acids. As DNA, the CDR3 is TGTGCCAGTAGTAACCGACAGGGGGATCAGCCCCAGCATTTT. Residues: CASSNRQGDQPQHF.

The chain carries TRBV14 and TRBJ2-2, with 7 positions matching TRBD1. Germline CDR1 is SGHDN and CDR2 is FVKESK. This CDR3 has 16 amino acids. The trim removed 2 bases at V and 4 bases at J, leaving 7 bases unmatched. The CDR3 sequence is CASSQRTGLSTGELFF. The CDR3 DNA follows: TGTGCCAGCAGCCAACGGACAGGTTTGAGCACCGGGGAGCTGTTTTTT. Looking up the rest from reference TRBV14 and TRBJ2-2 gives the full variable domain: EAGVTQFPSHSVIEKGQTVTLRCDPISGHDNLYWYRRVMGKEIKFLLHFVKESKQDESGMPNNRFLAERTGGTYSTLKVQPAELEDSGVYFCASSQRTGLSTGELFFGEGSRLTVL.

This clone was recorded once. The chain couples TRBV5-6 to TRBJ1-5, with 11 positions matching TRBD1. The CDR3 has 14 amino acids. Germline lookup yields CDR1 SGHDT and CDR2 YYEEEE. V shed 4 bases, J shed 8 bases, and the junction held 5 bases outside the gene matches. The CDR3 protein is CASSIGTGGEPQHF. For the CDR3, the DNA is TGTGCCAGCAGCATCGGGACAGGGGGGGAGCCCCAGCATTTT.

The table lists this clone with a count of one. The chain couples TRBV28 to TRBJ1-2; a weak D match, TRBD1 (5 bases). Germline CDR1 MDHEN, CDR2 SYDVKM. The V end lost 1 base, the J end lost 6 bases, and 18 bases lay between the germline ends. The CDR3 consists of 16 residues. CDR3 sequence (DNA): TGTGCCAGCAGTTTATCTCTCCCAGGGAATAAGGATGGCTACACCTTC. Translating gives CASSLSLPGNKDGYTF.

This chain connects TRBV2 to TRBJ2-1, with 9 positions matching TRBD2. J lost 8 bases, V lost 8 bases, and 10 bases had no gene match. Per germline, CDR1 SNHLY and CDR2 FYNNEI. The CDR3 sequence is 14 residues long. The CDR3 DNA is TGTGCCAGCCTCCGGGCAGCGGGAGGAGATGAGCAGTTCTTC. This encodes CASLRAAGGDEQFF. Combining the CDR3 with reference TRBV2 and TRBJ2-1 gives the whole variable domain EPEVTQTPSHQVTQMGQEVILRCVPISNHLYFYWYRQILGQKVEFLVSFYNNEISEKSEIFDDQFSVERPDGSNFTLKIRSTKLEDSAMYFCASLRAAGGDEQFFGPGTRLTVL.

The chain has TRBV29-1 and TRBJ2-3, with 9 bases aligning to TRBD1. Germline CDR1 reads SQVTM; CDR2 reads ANQGSEA. V was clipped by 6 bases and J by 0 bases; unmatched bases: 4. This CDR3 is 14 amino acids long. The CDR3 DNA reads TGCAGCGTGTCCGGGACAGGGAGCACAGATACGCAGTATTTT. This codes for CSVSGTGSTDTQYF.

The J gene is TRBJ2-7, the V gene TRBV6-5; 9 nucleotides align to TRBD1. Unmatched junction bases numbered 7, after V lost 6 bases and J lost 1 base. There are 15 residues in the CDR3. CDR1 is MNHEY and CDR2 is SVGAGI in the germline V gene. The DNA for the CDR3 is TGTGCCAGCAGACGATCGGGACAGGGATCCTACGAGCAGTACTTC. It encodes CASRRSGQGSYEQYF.

The chain uses TRBV11-3 and TRBJ2-3, with 7 bases aligning to TRBD1. Unmatched junction bases numbered 7, after V lost 5 bases and J lost 2 bases. The CDR3 consists of 15 residues. From germline, CDR1 is SGHNT and CDR2 YENEEA. The CDR3 DNA follows: TGTGCCAGCAGCCCGGGACAGTTAGTCACAGATACGCAGTATTTT. Amino acids: CASSPGQLVTDTQYF.

The chain couples TRBV19 to TRBJ2-7; TRBD1 aligns across 7 bases. Germline CDR1 LNHDA, CDR2 SQIVND (reference sequence). CDR3 size: 14 residues. The V segment lost 3 bases and the J segment 3 bases; nucleotides outside the gene matches: 5. The CDR3 DNA sequence: TGTGCCAGTAGTATGGGGACAGCAGTCTACGAGCAGTACTTC. Amino acids: CASSMGTAVYEQYF.

The chain uses TRBV27 and TRBJ2-1; D is possibly TRBD1 (5 bases). The CDR3 spans 14 residues. V shed 3 bases and J shed 1 base, with 7 bases lying between them. Germline V gene sequence: CDR1 MNHEY, CDR2 SMNVEV (reference sequence). The chain's CDR3 is CASSFAGSYNEQFF. In nucleotides, the CDR3 is TGTGCCAGCAGTTTCGCAGGGTCCTACAATGAGCAGTTCTTC.

The chain recombines TRBV11-2 with TRBJ2-7, with a weak D call TRBD2 (5 bases). Germline V gene data show CDR1 as SGHAT and CDR2 as FQNNGV. Trimming removed 0 bases from V and 0 bases from J, with 9 bases in between. The length of the CDR3 is 15 residues. In DNA, the CDR3 is TGTGCCAGCAGCTTAGAGAGCGGCAACTCCTACGAGCAGTACTTC. Protein: CASSLESGNSYEQYF.

V is TRBV5-1 and J is TRBJ2-7, with D perhaps TRBD2 (7 bases). Germline V CDR1 and CDR2: SGHRS, YFSETQ. The CDR3 spans 15 residues. V was cut by 0 bases and J by 5 bases, with 15 bases left in between. CDR3 DNA sequence: TGCGCCAGCAGCTTGGTGGGGGGGCTCGTGGACGAGCAGTACTTC. This sequence encodes CASSLVGGLVDEQYF.

The sample holds one count of this clone. One junction end does not reproduce the germline sequence, and a read error may be involved. The V gene is TRBV7-9, the J gene TRBJ2-1; 16 bases match TRBD2. The CDR3 length is 16 residues. Germline V gene sequence: CDR1 SEHNR, CDR2 FQNEAQ (reference sequence). DNA for the CDR3: TGTGCCAGCAGCTTAGGTAGTCCGGGACTAGCGGGAGGGGCACTCTTC. As protein: CASSLGSPGLAGGALF.

The V gene is TRBV18, the J gene TRBJ2-7; D is perhaps TRBD2 (6 bases). Germline loops: CDR1 KGHSH, CDR2 LQKENI. Trimming cost V 5 bases and J 2 bases, with 16 bases left between them. CDR3 length: 15 amino acids. The CDR3 reads CASSESLAGPYEQYF. The CDR3 nucleotides are TGTGCCAGCTCAGAATCACTAGCCGGGCCCTACGAGCAGTACTTC.